Reported below is one T cell receptor (beta chain). CDR1 is SEHNR and CDR2 is FQNEAQ in the germline V gene (reference sequence). The CDR3 runs to 13 residues. V lost 0 bases and J lost 11; bases outside the gene matches: 5. The data were taken from a study of patients and donors after allogeneic stem cell transplantation. From the RT-PCR reads, TCRdb called clonotypes with MiXCR, one entry per CDR3 protein. The profile covers 150,000 to 250,000 distinct CDR3 sequences, with approximately 41% appearing a single time and about 30% taken by the ten largest. The clonotype was recovered from a human donor who was either an allogeneic HSCT recipient or a stem cell or donor lymphocyte infusion donor (not recorded which). It is not recorded whose cells these are; they may come from a transplant donor. Input material: blood, either unsorted or a sorted T cell fraction (not recorded which). The rearrangement uses TRBV7-9 and TRBJ1-1, with 8 bases fitting TRBD1. This CDR3 reads CASSLAAGQVAFF. CDR3 in DNA: TGTGCCAGCAGCTTAGCGGCGGGACAGGTGGCTTTCTTT.